This T cell receptor beta chain was captured by sequencing in a study of T-cell memory formation after mild COVID-19. Background on the study: TCR clusters were mostly confined to one donor each.

This clonotype came up a few times. Its target is not known. TCRdb re-derived calls from the 5' RACE reads in MiXCR, one entry per CDR3 protein. Found here are 75,000 to 95,000 distinct CDR3 sequences, about 13% of them singletons; the top ten hold over 25%. General study points: Some responding clones appeared in pre-infection memory, suggesting cross-reactive memory joined. What remained unconfirmed was the SARS-CoV-2 specificity of second-wave clones peaking on day 37. Clones contracting day 15 to 85 were balanced CD4/CD8; later expanders leaned CD4+.

This CDR3 is built from 14 residues. Germline CDR1 and CDR2: MNHNS and SASEGT. The germline V and J ends were trimmed by 2 bases and 0 bases, with 8 bases remaining between them. Material for sequencing was PBMCs or a T cell subset sorted from them (not recorded which). The clonotype originates from an adult woman who had mild COVID-19 (a few samples of this study predate the infection). Cell type and time point are not known. This rearrangement joins TRBV6-1 to TRBJ2-7; D ambiguous. The CDR3 protein is CASSETSYSYEQYF. The CDR3 nucleotides are TGTGCCAGCAGTGAAACGTCTTACTCCTACGAGCAGTACTTC.